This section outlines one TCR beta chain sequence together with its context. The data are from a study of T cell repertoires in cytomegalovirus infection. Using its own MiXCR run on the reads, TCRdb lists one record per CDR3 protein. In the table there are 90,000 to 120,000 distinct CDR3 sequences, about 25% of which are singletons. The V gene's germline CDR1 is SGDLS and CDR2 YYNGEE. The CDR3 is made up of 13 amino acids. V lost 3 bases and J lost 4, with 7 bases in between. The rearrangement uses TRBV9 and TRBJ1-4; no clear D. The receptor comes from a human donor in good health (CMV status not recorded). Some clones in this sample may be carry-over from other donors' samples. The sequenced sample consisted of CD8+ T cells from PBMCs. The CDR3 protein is CASSAWDNEKLFF. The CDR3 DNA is TGTGCCAGCAGCGCGTGGGATAATGAAAAACTGTTTTTT.